This is a list of T cell receptor beta chains from one sample in a study of post-analysis software for immune sequencing data. TCRdb itself ran the PCR reads through MiXCR, one entry per CDR3 protein. The sample has a few hundred thousand distinct CDR3 sequences; about a third are singletons. Sequenced: blood. Receptor source: a girl between 5 and 17 years old with multiple sclerosis. The CDR3 runs from the conserved cysteine through the conserved F or W. D genes are given only for firm matches. Only some rows state a clone size, as once, few, many or a class for expanded clones.

d_call: -
clone_size: -
v_call: TRBV20-1
j_call: TRBJ1-2
cdr3_aa: CSARFNYGYTF
cdr3_nt: TGCAGTGCTAGATTTAACTATGGCTACACCTTC

d_call: -
clone_size: -
v_call: TRBV11-2
j_call: TRBJ2-6
cdr3_aa: CASSLVWDRANVLTF
cdr3_nt: TGTGCCAGCAGCTTGGTATGGGACCGGGCCAACGTCCTGACTTTC

d_call: TRBD1
clone_size: -
v_call: TRBV4-3
j_call: TRBJ1-1
cdr3_aa: CASSQKDQSHTFDRGGMNTEAFF
cdr3_nt: TGCGCCAGCAGCCAGAAGGATCAATCCCATACCTTCGACAGGGGCGGAATGAACACTGAAGCTTTCTTT

d_call: -
clone_size: few
v_call: TRBV6-6
j_call: TRBJ2-3
cdr3_aa: CASSYSPGGHTDTQYF
cdr3_nt: TGTGCCAGCAGTTACTCTCCGGGGGGCCACACAGATACGCAGTATTTT

d_call: -
clone_size: few
v_call: TRBV7-3
j_call: TRBJ2-2
cdr3_aa: CASSFPPAGELFF
cdr3_nt: TGTGCCAGCAGCTTCCCTCCGGCCGGGGAGCTGTTTTTT

d_call: -
clone_size: -
v_call: TRBV7-9
j_call: TRBJ2-5
cdr3_aa: CASSSAETQGQETQYF
cdr3_nt: TGTGCCAGCAGCTCAGCCGAGACACAAGGTCAAGAGACCCAGTACTTC

d_call: -
clone_size: -
v_call: TRBV6-5
j_call: TRBJ1-2
cdr3_aa: CASSYSSPPGERGYTF
cdr3_nt: TGTGCCAGCAGTTACTCGAGCCCGCCAGGGGAGAGGGGCTACACCTTC

d_call: -
clone_size: -
v_call: TRBV7-2
j_call: TRBJ1-1
cdr3_aa: CASSQTYGATEAFF
cdr3_nt: TGTGCCAGCAGCCAAACGTATGGGGCCACTGAAGCTTTCTTT

d_call: TRBD1
clone_size: few
v_call: TRBV18
j_call: TRBJ1-1
cdr3_aa: CASSPGQGGGTEAFF
cdr3_nt: TGTGCCAGCTCGCCTGGACAGGGTGGTGGCACTGAAGCTTTCTTT

d_call: -
clone_size: few
v_call: TRBV29-1
j_call: TRBJ2-3
cdr3_aa: CSVSGTPADTQYF
cdr3_nt: TGCAGCGTATCCGGGACACCGGCAGATACGCAGTATTTT

d_call: TRBD1
clone_size: few
v_call: TRBV20-1
j_call: TRBJ1-2
cdr3_aa: CSARGQGRMNNGYTF
cdr3_nt: TGCAGTGCTAGGGGACAGGGAAGGATGAATAATGGCTACACCTTC

d_call: -
clone_size: -
v_call: TRBV12-3/TRBV12-4
j_call: TRBJ2-5
cdr3_aa: CASRTLGGETQYF
cdr3_nt: TGTGCCAGCAGGACACTAGGGGGAGAGACCCAGTACTTC

d_call: -
clone_size: -
v_call: TRBV28
j_call: TRBJ2-6
cdr3_aa: CASAPSGANVLTF
cdr3_nt: TGTGCCAGCGCTCCCTCTGGGGCCAACGTCCTGACTTTC

d_call: TRBD2
clone_size: -
v_call: TRBV7-2
j_call: TRBJ2-5
cdr3_aa: CASSLNPSGGVGTQYF
cdr3_nt: TGTGCCAGCAGCTTAAACCCTAGCGGGGGGGTAGGAACCCAGTACTTC

d_call: -
clone_size: many
v_call: TRBV12-3/TRBV12-4
j_call: TRBJ1-2
cdr3_aa: CATSGGNNYGYTF
cdr3_nt: TGTGCCACCAGTGGAGGGAATAACTATGGCTACACCTTC